The sequence of this T cell receptor beta chain was determined in a study of naive and memory T cell subsets. The CDR3 consists of 13 residues. J gave up 4 bases and V 5 bases, and 4 bases lay outside the gene matches. This clonotype was seen ten or more times. Both TRBC1 and TRBC2 were covered by a beta constant-region primer of two equimolar oligonucleotides. TCRdb ran MiXCR on the UMI-ligation and nested PCR reads and lists one entry per CDR3 protein. In the table there are 81,000 or so distinct CDR3 sequences, over 7% of which are singletons. The clonotype originates from a human donor in good health. Sequenced material: central memory CD4+ T cells from blood. The chain has TRBV12-3 or TRBV12-4 and TRBJ1-1; TRBD1 agrees at 7 bases. The CDR3 sequence: CASSQQGTTEAFF. The CDR3 DNA reads as TGTGCCAGCAGTCAACAGGGGACCACTGAAGCTTTCTTT.